This T cell receptor (beta chain) was identified during a study (dated by TCRdb to the mid-2010s). Concerning the study at large: The study set out to test whether tumor-infiltrating Tregs in breast cancer get recruited from blood Tregs or are instead converted in situ from other CD4+ T cell subsets. What the research found in general, with its limitations: The validation in the larger cohort was limited to a single TCR beta V-J rearrangement instead of whole repertoires. Tumor-infiltrating Treg TCR alpha and beta sequences overlapped most with tumor naive CD4+ T cells, then with blood naive CD4+ T cells. In terms of TCR gene usage, tumor memory CD4+ T cells clustered together with blood and lymph node memory CD4+ cells, as well as with lymph node naive CD4+ cells.

Note on this clonotype: No antigen is known for it. Qualities for individual bases were not recorded, and no much larger clone is one base off.

The CDR3 measures 18 amino acids from cysteine to phenylalanine. CDR3 DNA only is kept here, 54 bases in frame from base 1. CDR1 SGHTA and CDR2 FQGNSA were looked up in the germline V gene. At the junction V is shortened by 2 bases and J by 0 bases; bases outside the gene matches: 7. CD4+CD45RO+CD25- cells were isolated as memory CD4+ T cells. Tregs, naive and memory CD4+ T cells from tumor, blood and ipsilateral draining lymph nodes of a few breast cancer patients underwent full-length TCR alpha and beta sequencing. Tumor tissue and lymph nodes obtained by ipsilateral axillary dissection were perfused with PBS, cut into small pieces and digested using collagenase I and hyaluronidase. A purity exceeding 90% was confirmed by FACS for the sorted cell populations. Full-length TCR variable regions were amplified by 5' RACE PCR with constant-region reverse primers, and semi-nested PCR with Nested Universal Primer A was subsequently performed. The ReliaPrep RNA Cell Miniprep System was used to extract total RNA, which was then reverse transcribed into 5'RACE-ready cDNA with the SMARTer RACE 5'/3' Kit. An Illumina MiSeq was used to sequence the full-length TCR alpha and beta libraries, which had been barcoded with multiplex adaptors. Turning to the authors' computational methods: For each of nine subset-tissue groups, sequencing data from the five patients were pooled, and the groups were then compared using unsupervised clustering of TCR gene usage. Repertoire similarity was calculated with the Morisita-Horn index, weighting shared sequences by their contribution to each repertoire. The public reads were reprocessed in TCRdb via fastp at Q25 and MiXCR, keeping in-frame beta chains. Rows with a matching CDR3 protein are joined into one entry that keeps the most common DNA and genes. These V and J calls rely on TCRdb rather than the paper's analysis. Across this sample there are under 45,000 distinct CDR3 sequences, with approximately 30% seen only once. The top ten constitute about 4% of the sample.

The receptor was isolated from a female donor with breast cancer. Material: tumor-infiltrating memory CD4+ T cells sorted from the breast tumor. The cell subset or site label here, explained by the study, means: memory CD4+ T cells, CD4+CD45RO+CD25-. In this chain, TRBV7-2 is recombined with TRBJ2-1, with TRBD2 identical over 10 junction bases. The CDR3 protein sequence reads: CASSLILAGSSSYNEQFF. The DNA is TGTGCCAGCAGCTTAATACTAGCGGGGTCGAGCTCCTACAATGAGCAGTTCTTC.